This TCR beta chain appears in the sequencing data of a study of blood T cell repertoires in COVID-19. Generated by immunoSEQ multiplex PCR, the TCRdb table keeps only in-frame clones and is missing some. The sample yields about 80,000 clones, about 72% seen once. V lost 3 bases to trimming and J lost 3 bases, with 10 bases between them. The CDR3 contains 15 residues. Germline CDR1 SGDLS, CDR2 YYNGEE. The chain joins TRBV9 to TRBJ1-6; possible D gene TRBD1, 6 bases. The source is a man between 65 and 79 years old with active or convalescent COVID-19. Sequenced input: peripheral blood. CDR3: CASSGTGNYNSPLHF. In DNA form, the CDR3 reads TGTGCCAGCAGCGGTACAGGGAACTATAATTCACCCCTCCACTTT.